These 15 T cell receptor beta chains were sequenced from one sample in a study of T cell repertoires in cytomegalovirus infection. For these TCRs, the target antigens are not known. TCRdb fed the reads into MiXCR, producing one record per CDR3 protein. The table records about 470,000 distinct CDR3 sequences, roughly 43% of them present only once. Sequencing used cultured PBMCs, obtained from culture after CMV antigen stimulation. These receptor sequences come from a human donor in good health (CMV status not recorded). Some clones in this sample may be carry-over from other donors' samples.

The J gene is TRBJ1-3, the V gene TRBV7-2; D might be TRBD1 (5 bases). The CDR3 extends over 15 amino acids. Trimming took 2 bases from V and 1 from J, leaving 9 bases between them. The V gene's germline CDR1 is SGHTA and CDR2 FQGNSA. The CDR3 here is CASSLSAGSGNTIYF. For the CDR3, the DNA is TGTGCCAGCAGCTTATCGGCAGGGTCTGGAAACACCATATATTTT.

The rearrangement links TRBV28 to TRBJ1-1; 9 bases agree with TRBD1. Germline trimming cut 0 bases from V and 7 bases from J; bases unmatched to any gene: 9. CDR3 length: 16 amino acids. Germline assignment: CDR1 MDHEN and CDR2 SYDVKM. This chain's CDR3 is CASSLWGLGQGDEAFF. The CDR3 DNA reads TGTGCCAGCAGTTTATGGGGGCTGGGACAGGGAGATGAAGCTTTCTTT.

This rearrangement joins TRBV6-2 or TRBV6-3 to TRBJ2-5; D gene unclear. The CDR3 runs to 19 residues. The V gene lost 4 bases and the J gene lost 4 bases, with 28 bases spanning the gap. CDR1 is MNHEY, CDR2 SVGEGT, per germline. In DNA, the CDR3 is TGTGCCAGCAGTTCGTGGGGTGTAGGATCGGAGAGCCAAGGAGAGACCCAGTACTTC. It yields the protein CASSSWGVGSESQGETQYF.

The chain combines TRBV18 with TRBJ2-7, with D possibly being TRBD1 or TRBD2 (5 bases each). This CDR3 contains 15 residues. V was clipped by 5 bases and J by 0 bases, with 14 bases between them. The germline CDR1 and CDR2 sequences are KGHSH and LQKENI. Written as DNA, the CDR3 is TGTGCCAGCTCAGTCCGGGACGGACCCTCCTACGAGCAGTACTTC. Translating it yields CASSVRDGPSYEQYF. Combining the CDR3 with reference TRBV18 and TRBJ2-7 gives the whole variable domain NAGVMQNPRHLVRRRGQEARLRCSPMKGHSHVYWYRQLPEEGLKFMVYLQKENIIDESGMPKERFSAEFPKEGPSILRIQQVVRGDSAAYFCASSVRDGPSYEQYFGPGTRLTVT.

The count of this clonotype is one. This rearrangement joins TRBV7-2 to TRBJ2-7; 8 bases align to TRBD1. Per germline, CDR1 SGHTA and CDR2 FQGNSA. The CDR3 has 15 amino acids. Trimming cost V 5 bases and J 3 bases; bases outside gene matches: 9. The CDR3 DNA sequence: TGTGCCAGCAGCCAGGGGTTCGGACAGGGCTACGAGCAGTACTTC. It encodes CASSQGFGQGYEQYF.

The V gene is TRBV15, the J gene TRBJ2-5, with 7 bases lining up with TRBD2. V lost 4 bases, J lost 5 bases, and 10 bases stayed unmatched. CDR3 length equals 15 residues. Germline CDR1 and CDR2: LNHNV and YYDKDF (reference sequence). DNA of the CDR3: TGTGCCACCAGCAAGGGCGGCGGGGGTGGGGAGACCCAGTACTTC. It codes for CATSKGGGGGETQYF.

This clonotype has just a few counts. Compared with germline, one end of the junction differs, possibly owing to a read error. The genes are TRBV6-5 and TRBJ2-7, with 7 bases that match TRBD1. This CDR3 has 15 residues. The germline CDR1 and CDR2 sequences are MNHEY and SVGAGI. The CDR3 here is CARSSQGEGTDEQYF. Here the CDR3 DNA reads TGTGCCAGAAGTTCCCAGGGGGAAGGTACGGACGAGCAGTACTTC.

The chain couples TRBV7-2 to TRBJ2-1; 8 bases are a match to TRBD2. This CDR3 contains 17 residues. Germline values: CDR1 SGHTA, CDR2 FQGNSA. Trimming took 5 bases from V and 0 from J; bases not matched to a gene: 9. CDR3 coding DNA: TGTGCCAGCAGCCGCCGACTAGCGCCGAGCTCCTACAATGAGCAGTTCTTC. Protein product: CASSRRLAPSSYNEQFF.

This chain joins TRBV7-9 and TRBJ2-7; TRBD2 aligns across 8 bases. CDR3 size: 13 residues. Germline CDR1 reads SEHNR; CDR2 reads FQNEAQ (reference sequence). The V and J ends lost 1 base and 6 bases, in that order; junction bases with no gene match: 2. Here the CDR3 DNA reads TGTGCCAGCAGCTTAGGGACTAGCTCCGAGCAGTACTTC. It specifies CASSLGTSSEQYF.

This chain links TRBV4-2 with TRBJ2-4, with 9 bases aligning to TRBD1. Germline CDR1 and CDR2: LGHNA and YNFKEQ. V lost 0 bases and J lost 3; bases outside the gene matches: 9. CDR3 length: 18 amino acids. The CDR3 is CASSQDHRGLGGKNIQYF. In nucleotides, the CDR3 is TGTGCCAGCAGCCAAGATCACAGGGGGCTTGGGGGCAAAAACATTCAGTACTTC.

This clonotype was observed a few times. The chain recombines TRBV7-2 with TRBJ2-1; 8 bases align to TRBD1. CDR3 length: 13 amino acids. From germline, CDR1 is SGHTA and CDR2 FQGNSA. The V and J ends lost 6 bases and 7 bases, in that order; junction bases with no gene match: 5. In DNA form, the CDR3 reads TGTGCCAGCAGTCGACAGGGGATGAATGAGCAGTTCTTC. Translating gives CASSRQGMNEQFF.

The rearrangement joins TRBV10-2 to TRBJ1-5, with D uncertain. Trimming took off 5 bases at V and 2 bases at J, with 13 bases between the two ends. CDR1 is WSHSY, CDR2 SAAADI, per germline. This CDR3 is 15 amino acids long. The CDR3 DNA is TGCGCCAGCAGTTGGACGTTCGGCGGCAATCAGCCCCAGCATTTT. Its protein product is CASSWTFGGNQPQHF.

The chain has TRBV7-9 and TRBJ1-5; TRBD1 matches at 9 bases. V gave up 4 bases and J gave up 0 bases; unmatched junction bases: 10. The CDR3 has 18 amino acids. The germline gives CDR1 SEHNR, CDR2 FQNEAQ (reference sequence). The CDR3 DNA sequence: TGTGCCAGCAGCTCCTGGACAGGGGACGGCCTTAGCAATCAGCCCCAGCATTTT. This codes for CASSSWTGDGLSNQPQHF.

The V call is TRBV4-2, the J call TRBJ2-3; a weak D match, TRBD2 (6 bases). V was cut by 5 bases and J by 0 bases, with 12 bases left in between. The CDR3 spans 15 residues. From germline, CDR1 is LGHNA and CDR2 YNFKEQ. The CDR3 DNA reads as TGTGCCAGCAGCTTGGGACTTTGGAGCACAGATACGCAGTATTTT. Protein: CASSLGLWSTDTQYF.

This clonotype was seen more than once but under ten times. The chain couples TRBV30 to TRBJ1-2; possibly TRBD1 for D (6 bases). The V and J ends lost 1 base and 2 bases respectively, with 17 bases between them. Germline V CDR1 and CDR2: GTSNPN, SVGIG (reference sequence). There are 16 residues in the CDR3. The CDR3 loop reads CAWSGAGTHNNYGYTF. The CDR3 region has the DNA TGTGCCTGGAGTGGCGCCGGGACACATAACAACTATGGCTACACCTTC.